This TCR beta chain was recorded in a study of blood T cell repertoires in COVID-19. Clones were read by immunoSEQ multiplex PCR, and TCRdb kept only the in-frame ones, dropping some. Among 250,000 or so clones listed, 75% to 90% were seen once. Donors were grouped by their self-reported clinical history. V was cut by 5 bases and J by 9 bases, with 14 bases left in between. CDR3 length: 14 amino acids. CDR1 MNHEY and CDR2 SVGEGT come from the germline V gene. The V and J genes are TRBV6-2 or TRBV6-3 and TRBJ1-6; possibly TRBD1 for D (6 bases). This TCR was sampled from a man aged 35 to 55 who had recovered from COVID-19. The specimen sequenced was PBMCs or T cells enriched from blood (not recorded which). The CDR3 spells CASSKQGSASPLHF. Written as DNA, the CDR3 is TGTGCCAGCAGTAAACAGGGATCTGCTTCACCCCTCCACTTT.